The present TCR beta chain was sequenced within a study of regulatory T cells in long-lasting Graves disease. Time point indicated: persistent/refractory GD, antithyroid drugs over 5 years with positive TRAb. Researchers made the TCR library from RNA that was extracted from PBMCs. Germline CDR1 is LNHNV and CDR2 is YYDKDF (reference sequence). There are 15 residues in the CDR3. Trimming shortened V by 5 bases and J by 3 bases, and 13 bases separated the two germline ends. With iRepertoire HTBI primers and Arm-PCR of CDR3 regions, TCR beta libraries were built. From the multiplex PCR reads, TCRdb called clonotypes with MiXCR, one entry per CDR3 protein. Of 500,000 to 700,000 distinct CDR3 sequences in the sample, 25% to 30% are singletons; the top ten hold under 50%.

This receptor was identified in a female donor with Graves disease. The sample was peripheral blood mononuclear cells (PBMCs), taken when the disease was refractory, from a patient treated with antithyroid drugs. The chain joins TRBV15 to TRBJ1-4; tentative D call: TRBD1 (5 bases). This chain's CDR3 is CATSWRGAPNEKLFF. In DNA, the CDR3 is TGTGCCACCAGCTGGCGCGGGGCTCCTAATGAAAAACTGTTTTTT.